Listed below are T cell receptor beta chains from one sample, sequenced in a study of OX40 agonist ivuxolimab in advanced cancers. Libraries were prepared by immunoSEQ multiplex PCR; TCRdb keeps only in-frame clonotypes and omits some of them. The data contain around 38,000 clones, 82% of them singletons. Sequences were derived from CD4+ or CD8+ T cells sorted from blood, sampled in a trial of the OX40 agonist ivuxolimab. Every receptor here comes from an adult with an advanced solid tumor such as melanoma, head and neck, liver or kidney cancer. CDR3s leave out the opening cysteine and the closing phenylalanine or tryptophan.

V gene | CDR3 protein
TRBV6-5 | ASSYSREIYEQY
TRBV5-1 | ASSLVPRTSGTYNEQF
TRBV11-2 | ASSLDYRLANSYNEQF
TRBV15 | ATSSYYGYT
TRBV5-1 | ASSPLTVQETQY
TRBV11-2 | ASSSVPMPQETQY
TRBV5-1 | ASSSGQGSSEQY
TRBV5-5 | ASSLSRTASTDTQY
TRBV6-5 | ASSLHSTPGNTIY
TRBV30 | AWKKAGNTIY
TRBV27 | ASSLVYRDIQY
TRBV6-6 | ASSYLNTGELF
TRBV6-1 | ASSEWGGADGYT
TRBV5-8 | ASSLGDSENQPQH
TRBV7-2 | ASSTRDTQY
TRBV9 | ASSPRGDYGYT
TRBV9 | ASSLDYTDTQY
TRBV10-3 | AISDPLASGRSSTDTQY
TRBV5-1 | ASTQNREDSPLH
TRBV7-9 | ASSLDWRQYRNTIY
TRBV5-4 | ASSTERTDTQY
TRBV18 | ASSNSGTGGLEQY
TRBV4-1 | ASSQDAADSGNTIY
TRBV6-1 | ASRVGGSWRAF
TRBV6-5 | ASSPTRNEQF
TRBV7-2 | ASSSRGLQAYEQY
TRBV11-2 | ASSLQDLSPLH
TRBV7-8 | ASSLAQGYYEQY
TRBV10-3 | AISERGVEAF
TRBV11-3 | ASSRTSEQF
TRBV14 | ASSQTSRTGELF
TRBV30 | AWSPFRGQGDTQY
TRBV6-5 | ASSSRTHPGETQY
TRBV4-3 | ASSQDLPQTSTFGYT
TRBV27 | ASSRSTGTGFIYEQY
TRBV11-2 | ASSLGLAEKLF
TRBV19 | ASRVESRQGYYGYT
TRBV4-2 | ASSRRGGTATGELF
TRBV27 | ASQDRGETQY
TRBV2 | ASTAATRTGANVLT
TRBV15 | ATSRGGAGGAF
TRBV5-1 | ASSLGGAGANVLT
TRBV6-5 | ASSYARGDTEAF
TRBV30 | AWTTGYTEAF
TRBV11-2 | ASSDGQGAYSYNEQF
TRBV27 | ASRRSGRQNTGELF
TRBV4-1 | ASSPRTGGGNTEAF
TRBV2 | ASNPDSNQPQH
TRBV7-9 | ASLRRGGPEAF
TRBV7-6 | ASSSLTGGVETQY